Each of the 11 T cell receptor beta chains below was sequenced from the same sample in a study of blood T cell repertoires in COVID-19. Generated by immunoSEQ multiplex PCR, the TCRdb table keeps only in-frame clones and is missing some. This sample carries 300,000 to 450,000 clones, roughly 85% of them seen once, and the ten largest clones take 3% to 4%. The sequenced sample was peripheral blood. The receptors stem from a woman between 18 and 29 years old with acute or convalescent COVID-19.

CDR3 bases: TGTGCCAGCAGTTTAAAGGTGACAGACAAGAACACTGAAGCTTTCTTT. Protein product: CASSLKVTDKNTEAFF. This chain joins TRBV28 and TRBJ1-1; tentatively, D is TRBD1 (5 bases). The germline V gene encodes CDR1 MDHEN and CDR2 SYDVKM. The CDR3 length is 16 residues. Trimming removed 2 bases from V and 1 base from J, with 14 bases in between.

This chain uses TRBV6-5 with TRBJ1-1; no clear D gene. This CDR3 comprises 11 residues. V shed 6 bases and J shed 4 bases, with 6 bases lying between them. Germline V gene lookup returns CDR1 MNHEY and CDR2 SVGAGI. The CDR3 DNA reads TGTGCCAGCAGACCCGGCACTGAAGCTTTCTTT. Its translation is CASRPGTEAFF.

This clone was recorded only once. The chain is built from TRBV19 and TRBJ1-2; the D gene is possibly TRBD1 (6 bases). Germline V gene sequence: CDR1 LNHDA, CDR2 SQIVND (reference sequence). V lost 5 bases and J 7 bases, leaving 14 bases between the germline ends. The CDR3 consists of 13 residues. The CDR3 is CASSFTGLVGYTF. In nucleotides, the CDR3 is TGTGCCAGTAGTTTCACAGGGTTGGTTGGCTACACCTTC.

The V and J genes are TRBV15 and TRBJ2-1; D is possibly TRBD2 (7 bases). Germline V gene data show CDR1 as LNHNV and CDR2 as YYDKDF (reference sequence). Trimming cost V 8 bases and J 9 bases, with 20 bases left between them. This CDR3 has 14 amino acids. This CDR3 is CATGGGSGVGEQFF. The CDR3 DNA reads TGTGCCACCGGAGGGGGGAGCGGGGTTGGTGAGCAGTTCTTC.

The chain is built from TRBV10-3 and TRBJ1-5; D is possibly TRBD1 (6 bases). V lost 0 bases and J 4 bases, leaving 10 bases between the germline ends. CDR1 is ENHRY, CDR2 SYGVKD, per germline. This CDR3 is built from 15 residues. CDR3 amino acids: CAISESGRGNQPQHF. The CDR3 DNA sequence: TGTGCCATCAGTGAGTCAGGGAGGGGGAATCAGCCCCAGCATTTT.

The chain carries TRBV7-2 and TRBJ2-2; 8 bases agree with TRBD2. The CDR3 is made up of 16 amino acids. J gave up 3 bases and V 2 bases, and 5 bases lay outside the gene matches. Germline V gene data show CDR1 as SGHTA and CDR2 as FQGNSA. This chain's CDR3 is CASSLRAGGYTGELFF. The CDR3 DNA reads TGTGCCAGCAGCTTAAGGGCGGGAGGCTACACCGGGGAGCTGTTTTTT.

The V call is TRBV2, the J call TRBJ1-1, with a weak D call TRBD1 (6 bases). Trimming removed 9 bases at V and 7 bases at J, with 12 bases between. This CDR3 has 11 amino acids. Germline V gives CDR1 SNHLY, CDR2 FYNNEI. In nucleotides, the CDR3 is TGTGCCAGTACAGGGTTTGATGAAGCTTTCTTT. Its protein is CASTGFDEAFF.

The chain combines TRBV3-1 (or the pseudogene TRBV3-2) with TRBJ2-7; weak D call: TRBD2 (5 bases). Germline assignment: CDR1 LGHDT and CDR2 YNNKEL (reference sequence). The ends were cut back, 1 base at V and 2 bases at J, with 12 bases in the middle. CDR3 size: 15 residues. The CDR3 loop is CASSQVFSAAYEQYF. The CDR3 DNA reads TGTGCCAGCAGCCAAGTTTTTAGCGCGGCCTACGAGCAGTACTTC.

This sequence joins TRBV5-8 and TRBJ1-3, with 9 bases that match TRBD1. There are 18 residues in the CDR3. The junction had 11 bases not matched to a gene; V was cut back by 4 bases and J by 0 bases. The germline V gene has CDR1 SGHTS and CDR2 YDEGEE. CDR3 nucleotide sequence: TGTGCCAGCAGCCTCGGGGGGACAGGGATTAACTCTGGAAACACCATATATTTT. It codes for CASSLGGTGINSGNTIYF.

A note on this clone: An end of the junction does not agree with germline; a read error may underlie this. The chain joins TRBV19 to TRBJ2-2, with D tentatively TRBD1 (7 bases). CDR1 and CDR2 (germline): LNHDA, SQIVND (reference sequence). This CDR3 region has 15 residues. The CDR3 here is CASSLTGTALGGLFF. The CDR3 coding sequence is TGTGCCAGTAGTCTGACAGGGACCGCGCTCGGGGGGCTGTTTTTT.

The chain recombines TRBV19 with TRBJ2-4; weak D call: TRBD2 (5 bases). Germline assignment: CDR1 LNHDA and CDR2 SQIVND (reference sequence). CDR3 size: 14 residues. Trimming stripped 3 bases from V and 9 bases from J, with 15 bases between. CDR3 loop: CASSIRRGYGIQYF. The CDR3 region has the DNA TGTGCCAGTAGTATTAGAAGAGGGTATGGCATTCAGTACTTC.